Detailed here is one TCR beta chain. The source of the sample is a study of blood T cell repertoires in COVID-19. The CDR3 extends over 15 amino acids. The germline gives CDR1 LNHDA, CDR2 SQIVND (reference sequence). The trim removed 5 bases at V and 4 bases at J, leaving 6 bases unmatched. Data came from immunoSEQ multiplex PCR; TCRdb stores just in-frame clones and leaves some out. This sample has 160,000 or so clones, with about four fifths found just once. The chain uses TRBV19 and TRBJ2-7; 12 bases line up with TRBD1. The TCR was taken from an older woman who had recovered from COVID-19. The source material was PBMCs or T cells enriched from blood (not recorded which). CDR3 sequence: CASSGGQGAGYEQYF. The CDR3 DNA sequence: TGTGCCAGTAGTGGGGGACAGGGGGCTGGGTACGAGCAGTACTTC.